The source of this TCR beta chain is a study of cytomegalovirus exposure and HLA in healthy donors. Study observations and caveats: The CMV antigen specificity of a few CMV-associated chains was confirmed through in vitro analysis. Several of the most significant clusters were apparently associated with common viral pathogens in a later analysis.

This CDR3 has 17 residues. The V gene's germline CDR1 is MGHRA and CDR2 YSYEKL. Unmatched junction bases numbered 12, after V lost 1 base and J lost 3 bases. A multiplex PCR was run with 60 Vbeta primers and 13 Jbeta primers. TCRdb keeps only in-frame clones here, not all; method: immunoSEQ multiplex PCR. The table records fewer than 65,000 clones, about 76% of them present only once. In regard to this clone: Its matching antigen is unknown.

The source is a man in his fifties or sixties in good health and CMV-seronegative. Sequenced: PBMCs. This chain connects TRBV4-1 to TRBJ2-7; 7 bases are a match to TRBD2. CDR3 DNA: TGCGCCAGCAGCCAAGCTTGGGGGGAGGGCGGATTCTACGAGCAGTACTTC. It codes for CASSQAWGEGGFYEQYF.